The sequence of this T cell receptor beta chain was determined in a study of cytomegalovirus exposure and HLA in healthy donors. Broader study findings: Sequencing depth across donors, presence/absence analyses assumed, was roughly uniform. A later analysis reportedly identified an Asian-associated ancestry cluster as carrying fewer N-insertions than the approximately 670-donor mean.

Everyone who donated was a healthy bone marrow donor. Between the trimmed V and J ends, which lost 2 bases and 9 bases, there was a span of 5 bases. CDR1 is SGHRS, CDR2 YFSETQ, per germline. This CDR3 has 11 amino acids. The PCR contained 60 Vbeta and 13 Jbeta primers. Profiled with immunoSEQ multiplex PCR; TCRdb holds only in-frame clones, not every one. This sample has 150,000 to 190,000 clones; about 68% occur once, and the top ten carry roughly 1.4%. Concerning this clone: Its antigen is not known.

The V gene is TRBV5-1, the J gene TRBJ2-2; no clear D. Material for sequencing was PBMCs. The TCR was taken from a man between 18 and 29 years old in good health and CMV-seronegative. The CDR3 nucleotides read TGCGCCAGCAGCTTAGAGTGGGAGCTGTTTTTT. Translated, it gives CASSLEWELFF. Variable domain in full (rest from reference TRBV5-1 and TRBJ2-2): KAGVTQTPRYLIKTRGQQVTLSCSPISGHRSVSWYQQTPGQGLQFLFEYFSETQRNKGNFPGRFSGRQFSNSRSEMNVSTLELGDSALYLCASSLEWELFFGEGSRLTVL.